This TCR beta chain is drawn from a study of blood T cell repertoires in COVID-19. Profiling relied on immunoSEQ multiplex PCR, and the TCRdb table lists in-frame clones only, not all of them. The data show over 55,000 clones, 85% seen once. This clone was recorded once. The receptor comes from a man in his fifties or sixties with acute or convalescent COVID-19. The specimen was peripheral blood.

Here the CDR3 reads CASSLGQFYEQYF. The CDR3 coding sequence is TGTGCCAGCAGTTTAGGGCAGTTCTACGAGCAGTACTTC. This chain connects TRBV12-3 or TRBV12-4 to TRBJ2-7; no definite D call. The CDR3 has 13 amino acids. V shed 1 base and J shed 3 bases, with 7 bases lying between them.